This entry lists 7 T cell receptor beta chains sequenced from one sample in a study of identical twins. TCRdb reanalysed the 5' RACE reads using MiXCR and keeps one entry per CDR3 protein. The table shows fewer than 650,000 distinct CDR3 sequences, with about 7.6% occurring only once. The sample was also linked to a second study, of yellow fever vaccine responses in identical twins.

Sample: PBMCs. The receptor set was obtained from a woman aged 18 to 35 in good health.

The CDR3 loop reads CSARPGTSGDNEQFF. CDR3 coding DNA: TGCAGTGCTAGACCCGGGACTAGCGGCGACAATGAGCAGTTCTTC. The V gene is TRBV20-1, the J gene TRBJ2-1; 11 positions match TRBD2. From germline, CDR1 is DFQATT and CDR2 SNEGSKA (reference sequence). Trimming at V came to 2 bases and at J to 5 bases, leaving 5 bases not matched to a gene. The CDR3 is 15 amino acids.

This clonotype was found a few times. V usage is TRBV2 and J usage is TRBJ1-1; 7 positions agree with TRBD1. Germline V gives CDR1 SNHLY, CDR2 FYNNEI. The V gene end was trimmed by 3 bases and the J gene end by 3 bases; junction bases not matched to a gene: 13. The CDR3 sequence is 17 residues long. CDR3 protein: CASSDQGQRVVDTEAFF. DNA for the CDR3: TGTGCCAGCAGTGATCAGGGACAGAGGGTTGTAGACACTGAAGCTTTCTTT.

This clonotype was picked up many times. The CDR3 loop reads CASSFAGGNTEAFF. The CDR3, as DNA: TGTGCCAGCAGCTTTGCGGGGGGGAACACTGAAGCTTTCTTT. The V and J genes are TRBV12-3 or TRBV12-4 and TRBJ1-1; weak D call: TRBD1 (5 bases). V dropped 6 bases and J dropped 1 base, with 12 bases sitting between them. The CDR3 length is 14 residues.

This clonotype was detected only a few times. The chain's CDR3 is CASSHDSGTSGHNEQFF. CDR3 nucleotides: TGTGCCAGCAGCCACGACAGTGGGACTAGCGGACACAATGAGCAGTTCTTC. The rearrangement joins TRBV4-2 to TRBJ2-1, with 11 bases that match TRBD2. The CDR3 consists of 17 residues. Germline CDR1 LGHNA, CDR2 YNFKEQ. V was clipped by 3 bases and J by 5 bases; unmatched bases: 9.

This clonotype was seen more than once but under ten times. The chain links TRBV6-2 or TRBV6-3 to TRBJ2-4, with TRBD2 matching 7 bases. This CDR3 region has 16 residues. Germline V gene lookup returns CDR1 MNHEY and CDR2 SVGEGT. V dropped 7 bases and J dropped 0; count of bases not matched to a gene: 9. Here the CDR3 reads CASTESGGLAKNIQYF. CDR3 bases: TGTGCCAGCACCGAATCGGGGGGATTAGCCAAAAACATTCAGTACTTC.

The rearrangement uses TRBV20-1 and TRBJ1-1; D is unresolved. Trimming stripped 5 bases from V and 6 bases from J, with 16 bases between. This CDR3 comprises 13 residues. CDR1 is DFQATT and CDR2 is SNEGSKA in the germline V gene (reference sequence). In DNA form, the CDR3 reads TGCAGTGCTGCGGGGATGGCCGACTCTGAAGCTTTCTTT. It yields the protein CSAAGMADSEAFF.

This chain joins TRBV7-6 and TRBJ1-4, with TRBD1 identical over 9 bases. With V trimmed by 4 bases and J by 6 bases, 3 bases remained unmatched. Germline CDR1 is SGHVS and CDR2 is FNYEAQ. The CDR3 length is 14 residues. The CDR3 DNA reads TGTGCCAGCAGCTCGACAGGGGGTTATGAAAAACTGTTTTTT. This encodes CASSSTGGYEKLFF. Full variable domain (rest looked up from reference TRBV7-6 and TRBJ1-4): GAGVSQSPRYKVTKRGQDVALRCDPISGHVSLYWYRQALGQGPEFLTYFNYEAQQDKSGLPNDRFSAERPEGSISTLTIQRTEQRDSAMYRCASSSTGGYEKLFFGSGTQLSVL.